The clone carrying this T cell receptor (beta chain) was seen repeatedly, ten times or more. Its target is unknown. The sample belongs to a study of blood T cells in healthy people across ages. Overall study results and limits: Diversity was higher, and naive CD4+ cells more numerous, in long-lived donors than in aged donors.

Sample-barcoded 5' priming and a J-beta primer mix drove a second PCR of about 6 to 11 cycles. Template switching added a 12-random-nucleotide identifier to every cDNA molecule. TCRdb re-derived calls from the 5' RACE reads in MiXCR, one entry per CDR3 protein. The sample yields approximately 1.5 million distinct CDR3 sequences, around 36% seen once. Trimming removed 1 base at V and 3 bases at J, with 10 bases between. Looked up from germline, CDR1 is SGHTA and CDR2 is FQGNSA. This CDR3 has 14 residues. The sample taken for sequencing was blood. This chain links TRBV7-2 with TRBJ2-7; no reliable D call. The TCR originated in a woman aged 25 to 45 in good health. Written as DNA, the CDR3 is TGTGCCAGCAGCTTAGATTCGAACAGCTACGAGCAGTACTTC. Protein: CASSLDSNSYEQYF.